The 12 T cell receptor beta chains reported below all come from one sample, sequenced in a study of cytomegalovirus exposure and HLA in healthy donors (dated by TCRdb to about 2017). The library was built by means of the immunoSEQ multiplex PCR assay. For the multiplex PCR, a mixture combining 60 forward primers for TCR Vbeta segments and 13 reverse primers for TCR Jbeta segments was used. The source is immuneACCESS, and TCRdb retained only in-frame sequences with V and J called. Part of the clones is not carried over; for the studies checked, unresolved V genes explain less than half of this, and the remainder is unexplained. The sample contains around 200,000 clones, approximately 75% of them found a single time. 4% to 5% of the sample is held by the ten biggest clonotypes. The sequenced sample was PBMCs. The receptors here all came from a man aged 25 to 40 in good health and CMV-seropositive.

This clone appeared a single time. The chain uses TRBV5-4 and TRBJ2-3; 10 bases line up with TRBD2. This CDR3 contains 17 residues. From germline, CDR1 is SGHNT and CDR2 YYREEE (reference sequence). With V trimmed by 0 bases and J by 1 base, 5 bases remained unmatched. The CDR3 region is CASSLGLSGGGTDTQYF. CDR3 nucleotide sequence: TGTGCCAGCAGCTTGGGTCTCAGCGGGGGGGGCACAGATACGCAGTATTTT.

This clone was counted a single time. V usage is TRBV6-5 and J usage is TRBJ2-1, with 7 positions matching TRBD1. Losses at the gene ends were 10 bases for V and 7 bases for J; bases not matched to a gene: 10. The CDR3 consists of 13 residues. The germline CDR1 and CDR2 sequences are MNHEY and SVGAGI. The CDR3: CATYDRVGNEQFF. The CDR3 DNA reads TGTGCCACCTACGACAGGGTGGGGAATGAGCAGTTCTTC.

This sequence joins TRBV5-1 and TRBJ1-2; the match to TRBD1 covers 9 bases. Trimming cost V 4 bases and J 6 bases; bases outside gene matches: 4. Germline V gene data show CDR1 as SGHRS and CDR2 as YFSETQ. The CDR3 spans 13 residues. The CDR3 protein is CASSPGTGNGYTF. The CDR3 nucleotides are TGCGCCAGCAGCCCAGGGACAGGGAATGGCTACACCTTC. Combining the CDR3 with reference TRBV5-1 and TRBJ1-2 gives the whole variable domain KAGVTQTPRYLIKTRGQQVTLSCSPISGHRSVSWYQQTPGQGLQFLFEYFSETQRNKGNFPGRFSGRQFSNSRSEMNVSTLELGDSALYLCASSPGTGNGYTFGSGTRLTVV.

V and J are TRBV5-1 and TRBJ1-1; 8 nucleotides align to TRBD1. From germline, CDR1 is SGHRS and CDR2 YFSETQ. The CDR3 totals 15 residues. V was clipped by 3 bases and J by 6 bases; unmatched bases: 10. The CDR3, as DNA: TGCGCCAGCAGCTGGGAGGGACAGGTCGCCGCTGAAGCTTTCTTT. Translation: CASSWEGQVAAEAFF.

V usage is TRBV7-2 and J usage is TRBJ2-1; a possible D gene is TRBD1 (5 bases). CDR1 is SGHTA, CDR2 FQGNSA, per germline. V lost 5 bases and J 7 bases, leaving 15 bases between the germline ends. There are 14 residues in the CDR3. The CDR3 spells CASSLMDISNEQFF. In DNA, the CDR3 is TGTGCCAGCAGCCTTATGGACATCTCTAATGAGCAGTTCTTC.

In this sample, this clone turned up a few times. The J gene is TRBJ1-5, the V gene TRBV30; 7 positions match TRBD1. This CDR3 contains 14 residues. V was pared by 1 base and J by 7 bases, with 7 bases of the junction left unmatched. Germline CDR1 GTSNPN, CDR2 SVGIG (reference sequence). The CDR3, as DNA: TGTGCCTGGAGTGGGGGACAGTCAGAGCAGCCCCAGCATTTT. Translating it yields CAWSGGQSEQPQHF. The full variable domain, with the rest looked up from reference TRBV30 and TRBJ1-5, is SQTIHQWPATLVQPVGSPLSLECTVEGTSNPNLYWYRQAAGRGLQLLFYSVGIGQISSEVPQNLSASRPQDRQFILSSKKLLLSDSGFYLCAWSGGQSEQPQHFGDGTRLSIL.

The chain joins TRBV5-4 to TRBJ2-7; 7 bases are a match to TRBD2. The trim removed 5 bases at V and 1 base at J, leaving 12 bases unmatched. CDR1 is SGHNT and CDR2 is YYREEE in the germline V gene (reference sequence). CDR3 length: 16 amino acids. CDR3 amino acids: CASRPNSGASSYEQYF. CDR3 DNA: TGTGCCAGCAGGCCAAACAGCGGGGCCTCTTCCTACGAGCAGTACTTC.

The chain recombines TRBV7-8 with TRBJ1-5; TRBD1 agrees at 7 bases. Germline-derived CDR1 and CDR2 are SGHVS and FQNEAQ. V lost 8 bases, J lost 1 base, and 11 bases stayed unmatched. The CDR3 contains 16 residues. The CDR3 spells CASATGSGESNQPQHF. The CDR3 DNA sequence: TGTGCCAGCGCGACAGGGTCAGGAGAAAGCAATCAGCCCCAGCATTTT.

J is TRBJ1-1 and V is TRBV27, with D unclear. Germline V lookup: CDR1 MNHEY, CDR2 SMNVEV (reference sequence). With 3 bases removed from V and 1 base from J, the gap between germline ends came to 6 bases. The length of the CDR3 is 13 residues. CDR3 coding DNA: TGTGCCAGCAGTTTCCGACAGAACACTGAAGCTTTCTTT. It yields the protein CASSFRQNTEAFF.

The chain couples TRBV4-2 to TRBJ2-5; TRBD2 matches at 12 bases. Germline values: CDR1 LGHNA, CDR2 YNFKEQ. This CDR3 region has 15 residues. Trimming removed 0 bases from V and 6 bases from J; junction bases left unmatched: 2. In DNA, the CDR3 is TGTGCCAGCAGCCAAGAACTAGCGGGAGGTCAGACCCAGTACTTC. Translated: CASSQELAGGQTQYF.

The chain joins TRBV18 to TRBJ2-1, with 8 bases aligning to TRBD2. The CDR3 extends over 13 amino acids. Germline CDR1 KGHSH, CDR2 LQKENI. Trimming cost V 4 bases and J 4 bases; bases outside gene matches: 0. CDR3 residues: CASSLAGYNEQFF. The CDR3 DNA reads TGTGCCAGCTCACTAGCGGGGTACAATGAGCAGTTCTTC.

CDR3 region: CSGGQGRGGNIQYF. As DNA, the CDR3 is TGCAGCGGAGGACAGGGAAGGGGGGGAAACATTCAGTACTTC. J is TRBJ2-4 and V is TRBV29-1; tentative D call: TRBD1 (8 bases). CDR3 size: 14 residues. CDR1 and CDR2 (germline): SQVTM, ANQGSEA. V gave up 7 bases and J gave up 6 bases, with 19 bases separating them.